The present TCR beta chain was sequenced within a study of blood T cells in healthy people across ages. At the level of the study: In model experiments, template switching was able to capture about one barcoded beta molecule for every two T cells that were present. Points from the study as a whole: No conclusive comparison of naive versus antigen-experienced cells was possible with unsorted PBMCs.

Deletions cut 0 bases from V and 7 bases from J, with 12 bases between. CDR3 length: 14 residues. Each donor was a healthy Caucasian individual from Russia, aged about 6 to 95. In the case of this clonotype: Its matching antigen is unknown.

PCR was performed a second time for about 7 to 11 cycles using a sample-barcoded 5' primer and a J-beta primer mix. Sequencing yielded, for each sample, at least 2.5 million paired-end reads carrying CDR3. TCRdb redid the calling of the 5' RACE reads with MiXCR, one entry per CDR3 protein. In the table there are approximately 810,000 distinct CDR3 sequences, 29% of which are singletons. This sequence joins TRBV12-3 or TRBV12-4 and TRBJ1-1; D ambiguous. The sequence derives from an elderly woman in good health. The specimen sequenced was blood. The CDR3 loop reads CASSLALSWVEAFF. The CDR3 DNA follows: TGTGCCAGCAGTTTAGCGCTATCGTGGGTTGAAGCTTTCTTT.